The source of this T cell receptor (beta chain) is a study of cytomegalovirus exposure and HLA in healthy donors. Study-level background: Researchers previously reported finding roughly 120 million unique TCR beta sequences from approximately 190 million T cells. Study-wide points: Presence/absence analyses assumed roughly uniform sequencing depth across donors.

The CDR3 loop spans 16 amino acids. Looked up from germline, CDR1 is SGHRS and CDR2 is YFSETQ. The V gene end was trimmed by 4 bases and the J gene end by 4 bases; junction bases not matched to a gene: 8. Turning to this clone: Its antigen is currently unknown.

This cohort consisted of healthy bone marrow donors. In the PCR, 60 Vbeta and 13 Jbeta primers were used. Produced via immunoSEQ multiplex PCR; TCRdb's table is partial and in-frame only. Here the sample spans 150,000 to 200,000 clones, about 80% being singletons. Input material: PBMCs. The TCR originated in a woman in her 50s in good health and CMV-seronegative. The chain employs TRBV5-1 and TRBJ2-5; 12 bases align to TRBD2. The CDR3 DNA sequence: TGCGCCAGCAGCCCAATGACTAGCGGGGGTACAGAGACCCAGTACTTC. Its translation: CASSPMTSGGTETQYF.